Listed here are 7 T cell receptor beta chains from one sample, sequenced in a study of cytomegalovirus exposure and HLA in healthy donors. PCR amplification relied on 60 Vbeta primers (plus 13 Jbeta primers). TCRdb's copy holds only in-frame clones and misses some; the assay was immunoSEQ multiplex PCR. The sample comprises about 150,000 clones, approximately 78% of which are singletons, and around 3.3% rests with the top ten. What was sequenced was PBMCs. These receptors came from a woman aged 40 to 50 in good health and CMV-seronegative.

This clone has a handful of counts. The CDR3 nucleotides are TGCGCCAGCAGCTCCCTAGTGTCAGGGGGCGACGGGTCCGGGGAGCTGTTTTTT. Translation: CASSSLVSGGDGSGELFF. This rearrangement joins TRBV5-1 to TRBJ2-2; 8 nucleotides match TRBD1. This CDR3 spans 18 amino acids. The V gene's germline CDR1 is SGHRS and CDR2 YFSETQ. The J segment lost 6 bases and the V segment lost 3 bases, leaving 16 bases of the junction unmatched.

This chain links TRBV5-1 with TRBJ1-1; D unclear. This CDR3 contains 15 residues. Germline loops: CDR1 SGHRS, CDR2 YFSETQ. Trimming stripped 0 bases from V and 3 bases from J, with 12 bases between. The CDR3 here is CASSLAAMTDTEAFF. The CDR3 DNA sequence: TGCGCCAGCAGCTTGGCGGCAATGACTGACACTGAAGCTTTCTTT.

This clone has just one count. V and J are TRBV18 and TRBJ2-2, with a tentative D call TRBD2 (6 bases). Trimming shortened V by 3 bases and J by 4 bases, and 15 bases separated the two germline ends. Per the germline V gene, CDR1 is KGHSH and CDR2 is LQKENI. The CDR3 consists of 16 residues. The CDR3 is CASSPNSQGGTGELFF. The CDR3 DNA reads as TGTGCCAGCTCACCCAACTCCCAGGGAGGCACCGGGGAGCTGTTTTTT.

Only one count was recorded for this clone. This chain connects TRBV6-1 to TRBJ1-5; 7 bases are shared with TRBD1. Trimming took 7 bases from V and 2 from J; bases not matched to a gene: 8. Per the germline V gene, CDR1 is MNHNS and CDR2 is SASEGT. The CDR3 covers 15 residues. The chain's CDR3 is CASTKDRRGNQPQHF. In DNA form, the CDR3 reads TGTGCCAGCACCAAGGACAGGAGGGGCAATCAGCCCCAGCATTTT.

The table lists this clone with a few counts. V usage is TRBV6-5 and J usage is TRBJ2-1, with unresolved D. Germline V gene lookup returns CDR1 MNHEY and CDR2 SVGAGI. CDR3 length equals 13 residues. The ends were cut back, 2 bases at V and 7 bases at J, with 9 bases in the middle. CDR3 sequence reads: CASSYLSSNEQFF. The CDR3 DNA follows: TGTGCCAGCAGTTACCTATCAAGTAATGAGCAGTTCTTC.

This rearrangement joins TRBV7-9 to TRBJ1-4; D uncertain. The V gene's germline CDR1 is SEHNR and CDR2 FQNEAQ (reference sequence). Trimming shortened V by 5 bases and J by 13 bases, and 11 bases separated the two germline ends. The length of the CDR3 is 11 residues. The CDR3 DNA reads TGTGCCAGCAGCAGCGCCGGGAGACTGTTTTTT. Protein: CASSSAGRLFF. Full variable domain (outside the CDR3, taken from reference TRBV7-9 and TRBJ1-4): DTGVSQNPRHKITKRGQNVTFRCDPISEHNRLYWYRQTLGQGPEFLTYFQNEAQLEKSRLLSDRFSAERPKGSFSTLEIQRTEQGDSAMYLCASSSAGRLFFGSGTQLSVL.

The chain has TRBV5-1 and TRBJ2-7, with TRBD1 identical over 9 bases. V lost 4 bases, J lost 0 bases, and 2 bases stayed unmatched. This CDR3 is 14 amino acids long. Germline V gene sequence: CDR1 SGHRS, CDR2 YFSETQ. The CDR3 loop reads CASSGGQGSYEQYF. Here the CDR3 DNA reads TGCGCCAGCAGCGGGGGACAGGGCTCCTACGAGCAGTACTTC.